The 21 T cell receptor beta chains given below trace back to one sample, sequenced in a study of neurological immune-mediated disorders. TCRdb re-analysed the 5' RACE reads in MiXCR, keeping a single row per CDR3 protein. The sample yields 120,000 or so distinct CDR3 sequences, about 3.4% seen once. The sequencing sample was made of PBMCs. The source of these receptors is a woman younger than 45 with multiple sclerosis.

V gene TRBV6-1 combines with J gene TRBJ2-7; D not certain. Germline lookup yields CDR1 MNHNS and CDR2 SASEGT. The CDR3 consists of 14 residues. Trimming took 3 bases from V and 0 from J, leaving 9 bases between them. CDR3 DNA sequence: TGTGCCAGCAGTGATAGGTGGTTCTCCTACGAGCAGTACTTC. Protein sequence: CASSDRWFSYEQYF.

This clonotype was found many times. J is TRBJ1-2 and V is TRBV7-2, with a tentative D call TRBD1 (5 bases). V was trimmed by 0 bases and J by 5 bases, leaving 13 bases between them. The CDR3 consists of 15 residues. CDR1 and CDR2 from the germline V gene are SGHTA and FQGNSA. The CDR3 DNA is TGTGCCAGCAGCTTAGCGGTTTCGGGGCGTTATGGCTACACCTTC. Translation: CASSLAVSGRYGYTF.

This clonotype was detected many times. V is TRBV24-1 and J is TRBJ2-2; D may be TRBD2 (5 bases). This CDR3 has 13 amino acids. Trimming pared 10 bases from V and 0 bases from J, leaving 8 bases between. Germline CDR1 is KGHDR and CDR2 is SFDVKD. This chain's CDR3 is CATRDTNTGELFF. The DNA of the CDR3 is TGTGCCACGAGGGATACGAACACCGGGGAGCTGTTTTTT.

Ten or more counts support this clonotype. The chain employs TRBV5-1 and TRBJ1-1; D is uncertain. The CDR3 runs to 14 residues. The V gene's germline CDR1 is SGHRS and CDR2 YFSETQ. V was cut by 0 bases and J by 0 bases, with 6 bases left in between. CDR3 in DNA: TGCGCCAGCAGCTTGGTGGGGATGAACACTGAAGCTTTCTTT. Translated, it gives CASSLVGMNTEAFF.

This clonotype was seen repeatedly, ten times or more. In DNA form, the CDR3 reads TGCAGCGTTGGGGAGGGGGCCAATCAGCCCCAGCATTTT. Translating it yields CSVGEGANQPQHF. The chain links TRBV29-1 to TRBJ1-5; 7 bases agree with TRBD1. This CDR3 spans 13 amino acids. Germline CDR1 and CDR2: SQVTM and ANQGSEA. The junction had 3 bases not matched to a gene; V was cut back by 4 bases and J by 3 bases.

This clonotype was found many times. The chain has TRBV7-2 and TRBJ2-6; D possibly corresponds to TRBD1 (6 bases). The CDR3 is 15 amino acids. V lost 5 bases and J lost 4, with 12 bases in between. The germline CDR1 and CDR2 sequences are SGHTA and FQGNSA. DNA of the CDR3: TGTGCCAGCAGCCAACAGGGTGCCGGGGCCAACGTCCTGACTTTC. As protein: CASSQQGAGANVLTF.

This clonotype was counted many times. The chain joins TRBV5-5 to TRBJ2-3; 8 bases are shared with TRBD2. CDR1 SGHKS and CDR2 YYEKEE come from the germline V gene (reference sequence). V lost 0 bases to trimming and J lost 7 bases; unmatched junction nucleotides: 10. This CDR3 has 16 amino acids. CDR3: CASSLALAGGLYTQYF. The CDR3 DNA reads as TGTGCCAGCAGCTTGGCCCTTGCGGGAGGACTATATACGCAGTATTTT.

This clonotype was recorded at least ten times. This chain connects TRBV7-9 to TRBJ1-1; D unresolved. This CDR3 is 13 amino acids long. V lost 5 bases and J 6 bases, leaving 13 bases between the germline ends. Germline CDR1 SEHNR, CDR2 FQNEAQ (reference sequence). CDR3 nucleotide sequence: TGTGCCAGCAGCCCACCGGCGGCTGCTGAAGCTTTCTTT. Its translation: CASSPPAAAEAFF.

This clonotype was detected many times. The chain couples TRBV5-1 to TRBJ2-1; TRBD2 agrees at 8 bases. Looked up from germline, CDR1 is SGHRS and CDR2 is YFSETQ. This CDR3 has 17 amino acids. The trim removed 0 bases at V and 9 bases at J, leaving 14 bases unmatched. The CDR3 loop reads CASSLAGTSGWGAEQFF. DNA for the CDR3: TGCGCCAGCAGCTTGGCAGGAACTAGCGGTTGGGGGGCTGAGCAGTTCTTC.

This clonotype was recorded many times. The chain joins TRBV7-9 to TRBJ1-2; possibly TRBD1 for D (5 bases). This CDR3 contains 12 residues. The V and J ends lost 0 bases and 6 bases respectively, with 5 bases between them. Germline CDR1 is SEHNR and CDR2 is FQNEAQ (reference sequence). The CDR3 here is CASSLAGDGYTF. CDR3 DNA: TGTGCCAGCAGCTTAGCAGGGGATGGCTACACCTTC.

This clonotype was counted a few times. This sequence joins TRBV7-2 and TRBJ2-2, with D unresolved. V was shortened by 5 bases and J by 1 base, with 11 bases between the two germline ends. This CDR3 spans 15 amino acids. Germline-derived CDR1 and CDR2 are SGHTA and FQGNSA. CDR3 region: CASSVFPVNTGELFF. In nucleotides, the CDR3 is TGTGCCAGCAGCGTATTCCCCGTGAACACCGGGGAGCTGTTTTTT.

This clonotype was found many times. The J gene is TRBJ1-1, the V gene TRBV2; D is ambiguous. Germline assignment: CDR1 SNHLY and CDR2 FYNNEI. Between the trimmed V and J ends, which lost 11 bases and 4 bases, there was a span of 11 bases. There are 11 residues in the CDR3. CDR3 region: CAHEGSTEAFF. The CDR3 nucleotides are TGTGCCCACGAAGGGAGCACTGAAGCTTTCTTT.

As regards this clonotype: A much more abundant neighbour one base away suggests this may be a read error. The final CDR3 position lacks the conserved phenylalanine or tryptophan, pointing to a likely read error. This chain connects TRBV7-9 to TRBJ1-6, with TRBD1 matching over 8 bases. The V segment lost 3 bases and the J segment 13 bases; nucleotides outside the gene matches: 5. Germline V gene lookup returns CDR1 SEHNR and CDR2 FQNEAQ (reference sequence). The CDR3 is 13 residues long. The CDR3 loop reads CASSFTQGAPLHC. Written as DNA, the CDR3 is TGTGCCAGCAGCTTTACGCAGGGGGCCCCCCTCCACTGT.

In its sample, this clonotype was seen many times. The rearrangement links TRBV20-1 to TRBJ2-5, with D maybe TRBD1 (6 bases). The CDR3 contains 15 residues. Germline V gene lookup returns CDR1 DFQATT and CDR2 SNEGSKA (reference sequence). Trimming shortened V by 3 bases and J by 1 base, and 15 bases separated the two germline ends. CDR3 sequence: CSASGGRGSQETQYF. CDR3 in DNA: TGCAGTGCTAGTGGGGGCAGGGGATCCCAAGAGACCCAGTACTTC.

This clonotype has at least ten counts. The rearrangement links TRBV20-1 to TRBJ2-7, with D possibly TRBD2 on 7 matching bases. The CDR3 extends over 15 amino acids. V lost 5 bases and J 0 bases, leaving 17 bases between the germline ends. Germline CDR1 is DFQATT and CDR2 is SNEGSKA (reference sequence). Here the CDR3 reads CSAGGASGLSYEQYF. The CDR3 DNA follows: TGCAGTGCTGGGGGGGCTAGCGGCCTCTCCTACGAGCAGTACTTC.

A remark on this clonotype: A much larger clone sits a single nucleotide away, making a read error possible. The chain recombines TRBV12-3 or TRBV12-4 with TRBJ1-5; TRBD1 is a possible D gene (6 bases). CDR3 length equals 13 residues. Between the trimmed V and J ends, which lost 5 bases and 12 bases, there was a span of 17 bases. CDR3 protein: CASSHQGLSHQHF. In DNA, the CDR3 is TGTGCCAGCAGTCACCAGGGGTTATCGCACCAGCATTTT.

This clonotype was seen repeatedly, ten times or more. In DNA form, the CDR3 reads TGCGCCAGCAGCTTGGCCGGGGGACTAGCGGTTTCCTACGAGCAGTACTTC. The encoded protein is CASSLAGGLAVSYEQYF. The gene calls are TRBV5-1 and TRBJ2-7; 11 positions match TRBD2. CDR1 and CDR2 from the germline V gene are SGHRS and YFSETQ. V shed 0 bases and J 1 base; nucleotides not matched to a gene: 6. This CDR3 has 17 amino acids.

The CDR3 sequence: CSARDRKRGGELFF. CDR3 coding DNA: TGCAGTGCTAGAGATAGAAAGCGGGGCGGGGAGCTGTTTTTT. The V gene is TRBV20-1, the J gene TRBJ2-2, with 7 bases matching TRBD2. CDR3 length: 14 amino acids. The germline gives CDR1 DFQATT, CDR2 SNEGSKA (reference sequence). V was pared by 0 bases and J by 7 bases, with 5 bases of the junction left unmatched.

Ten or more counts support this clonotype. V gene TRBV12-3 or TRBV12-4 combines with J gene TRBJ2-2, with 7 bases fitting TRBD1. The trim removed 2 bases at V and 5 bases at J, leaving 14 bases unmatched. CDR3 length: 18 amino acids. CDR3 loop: CASSLRGLEGARTGELFF. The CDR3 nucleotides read TGTGCCAGCAGTTTAAGGGGATTAGAGGGGGCGAGGACCGGGGAGCTGTTTTTT.

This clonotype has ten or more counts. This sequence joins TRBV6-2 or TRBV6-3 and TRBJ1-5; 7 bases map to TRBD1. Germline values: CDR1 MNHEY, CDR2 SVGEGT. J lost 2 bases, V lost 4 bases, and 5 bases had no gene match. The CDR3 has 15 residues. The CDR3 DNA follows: TGTGCCAGCAGTTCAGGGGGGAAAGGCAATCAGCCCCAGCATTTT. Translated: CASSSGGKGNQPQHF.

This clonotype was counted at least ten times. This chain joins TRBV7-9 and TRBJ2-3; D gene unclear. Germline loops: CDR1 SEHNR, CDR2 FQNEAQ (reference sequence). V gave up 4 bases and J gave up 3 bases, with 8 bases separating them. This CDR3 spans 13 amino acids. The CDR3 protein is CASSSRLTDTQYF. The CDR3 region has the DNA TGTGCCAGCAGCTCCAGGCTTACAGATACGCAGTATTTT.